What follows are 5 T cell receptor beta chains derived from one specimen sequenced in a study of OX40 agonist ivuxolimab in advanced cancers. Measured with immunoSEQ multiplex PCR; TCRdb has only the in-frame clones, and not every one. Among approximately 110,000 clones listed, about 90% were seen once. The starting material was CD4+ or CD8+ T cells sorted from blood, obtained in a trial of the OX40 agonist ivuxolimab. These receptor sequences come from an adult with an advanced solid tumor such as melanoma, head and neck, liver or kidney cancer.

The chain joins TRBV28 to TRBJ1-5; D is unresolved. Trimming took 6 bases from V and 8 from J, leaving 17 bases between them. CDR1 and CDR2 (germline): MDHEN, SYDVKM. The CDR3 runs 14 residues. The DNA of the CDR3 is TGTGCCAGCAGAACACCGGGCGCTACGGAGCCCCAGCATTTT. Its protein is CASRTPGATEPQHF.

V and J are TRBV5-4 and TRBJ1-1; D is uncertain. CDR3 length: 11 residues. Germline V CDR1 and CDR2: SGHNT, YYREEE (reference sequence). Trimming removed 4 bases at V and 7 bases at J, with 8 bases between. CDR3 coding DNA: TGTGCCAGCAGCCTCAGCGGTGAAGCTTTCTTT. It codes for CASSLSGEAFF.

The chain uses TRBV19 and TRBJ2-1, with a weak D call TRBD2 (6 bases). The CDR3 length is 16 residues. The germline V and J ends were trimmed by 1 base and 4 bases, with 14 bases remaining between them. CDR1 is LNHDA and CDR2 is SQIVND in the germline V gene (reference sequence). The CDR3 sequence: CASSIVPSVGYNEQFF. The CDR3 DNA is TGTGCCAGTAGTATAGTTCCTAGCGTGGGATACAATGAGCAGTTCTTC.

This clone came up once. The gene calls are TRBV15 and TRBJ1-4, with TRBD1 matching 7 bases. The CDR3 has 14 residues. The trim removed 2 bases at V and 8 bases at J, leaving 5 bases unmatched. CDR1 and CDR2 from the germline V gene are LNHNV and YYDKDF (reference sequence). The CDR3 coding sequence is TGTGCCACCAGCAGAACAGGGGTTGGCGAAAAACTGTTTTTT. The encoded protein is CATSRTGVGEKLFF.

V and J are TRBV7-9 and TRBJ1-1; 10 bases align to TRBD1. The CDR3 extends over 14 amino acids. V was pared by 5 bases and J by 5 bases, with 5 bases of the junction left unmatched. In germline, CDR1 is SEHNR, CDR2 FQNEAQ (reference sequence). In DNA form, the CDR3 reads TGTGCCAGCAGCCGACAGGGGGCGGAGACTGAAGCTTTCTTT. This encodes CASSRQGAETEAFF.